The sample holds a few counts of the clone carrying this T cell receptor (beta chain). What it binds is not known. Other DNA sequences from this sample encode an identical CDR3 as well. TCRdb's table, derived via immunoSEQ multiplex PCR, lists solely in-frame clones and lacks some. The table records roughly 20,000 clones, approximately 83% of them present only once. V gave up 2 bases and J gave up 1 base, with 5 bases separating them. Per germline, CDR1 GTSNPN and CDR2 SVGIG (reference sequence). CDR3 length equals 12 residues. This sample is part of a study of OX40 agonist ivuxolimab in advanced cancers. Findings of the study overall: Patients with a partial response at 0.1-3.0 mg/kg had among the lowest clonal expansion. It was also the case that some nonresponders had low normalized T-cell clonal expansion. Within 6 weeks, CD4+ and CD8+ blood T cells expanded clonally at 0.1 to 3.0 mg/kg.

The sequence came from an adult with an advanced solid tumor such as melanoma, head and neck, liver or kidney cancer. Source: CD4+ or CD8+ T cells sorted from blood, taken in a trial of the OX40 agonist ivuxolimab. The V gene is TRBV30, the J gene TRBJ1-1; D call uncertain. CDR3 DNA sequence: TGTGCCTGGAGTCTAGGGAACACTGAAGCTTTCTTT. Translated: CAWSLGNTEAFF. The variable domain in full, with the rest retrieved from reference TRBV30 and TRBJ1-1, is SQTIHQWPATLVQPVGSPLSLECTVEGTSNPNLYWYRQAAGRGLQLLFYSVGIGQISSEVPQNLSASRPQDRQFILSSKKLLLSDSGFYLCAWSLGNTEAFFGQGTRLTVV.